These 15 T cell receptor beta chains originate from one sample sequenced in a study of cytotoxic CD8 clonotypes in ibrutinib-treated CLL. Sequenced by immunoSEQ multiplex PCR; TCRdb stores in-frame clones only, minus some. Of 35,000 or so clones detected, over 55% appear once; the ten largest clones hold approximately 15%. The sequences come from PBMCs, collected at disease progression, from a patient treated with ibrutinib. The receptors stem from a human donor with chronic lymphocytic leukemia.

The chain recombines TRBV5-4 with TRBJ1-6; tentative D call: TRBD1 (5 bases). The CDR3 has 16 amino acids. V lost 3 bases, J lost 4 bases, and 14 bases lay in between. Per germline, CDR1 SGHNT and CDR2 YYREEE (reference sequence). CDR3 DNA: TGTGCCAGCAGCTCCCGGGGGTCAGGGTATAATTCACCCCTCCACTTT. It codes for CASSSRGSGYNSPLHF.

Remarks on this clone: This sample also contains other DNA sequences that code for the same CDR3. V and J are TRBV15 and TRBJ1-5; D ambiguous. V was shortened by 0 bases and J by 7 bases, with 7 bases between the two germline ends. The CDR3 sequence is 13 residues long. CDR1 is LNHNV and CDR2 is YYDKDF in the germline V gene (reference sequence). Here the CDR3 DNA reads TGTGCCACCAGCAGAGATGTTTCCCAGCCCCAGCATTTT. Translated, it gives CATSRDVSQPQHF.

The sample holds a few counts of this clone. This chain joins TRBV18 and TRBJ2-5; 14 bases line up with TRBD2. Per germline, CDR1 KGHSH and CDR2 LQKENI. CDR3 size: 16 residues. The V segment lost 6 bases and the J segment 1 base; nucleotides outside the gene matches: 4. CDR3 DNA: TGTGCCAGCTCGCCGACTAGCGGGGGGGCCCAAGAGACCCAGTACTTC. Its protein product is CASSPTSGGAQETQYF.

The chain employs TRBV5-1 and TRBJ2-7; TRBD1 might be the D (6 bases). The CDR3 runs 14 residues. V lost 4 bases and J lost 3, with 14 bases in between. Germline-derived CDR1 and CDR2 are SGHRS and YFSETQ. The CDR3 DNA sequence: TGCGCCAGCAGCACCGGACAGCTCAGCTACGAGCAGTACTTC. Encoded protein: CASSTGQLSYEQYF.

V gene TRBV7-8 combines with J gene TRBJ1-2; D perhaps matches TRBD1 (6 bases). Germline V gives CDR1 SGHVS, CDR2 FQNEAQ. V lost 1 base and J 0 bases, leaving 15 bases between the germline ends. This CDR3 has 17 amino acids. Written as DNA, the CDR3 is TGTGCCAGCAGCTTAGTTCGTACAGGGCTGACTAACTATGGCTACACCTTC. Translating gives CASSLVRTGLTNYGYTF. The full variable domain, rest sourced from reference TRBV7-8 and TRBJ1-2, is GAGVSQSPRYKVAKRGQDVALRCDPISGHVSLFWYQQALGQGPEFLTYFQNEAQLDKSGLPSDRFFAERPEGSVSTLKIQRTQQEDSAVYLCASSLVRTGLTNYGYTFGSGTRLTVV.

V is TRBV15 and J is TRBJ2-5; D gene uncertain. Per the germline V gene, CDR1 is LNHNV and CDR2 is YYDKDF (reference sequence). The V gene lost 1 base and the J gene lost 4 bases, with 10 bases spanning the gap. The CDR3 covers 14 residues. In DNA, the CDR3 is TGTGCCACCAGCAGAGTGGCCTCCCGAGAGACCCAGTACTTC. Protein: CATSRVASRETQYF.

The chain couples TRBV10-1 to TRBJ2-7; 11 nucleotides line up with TRBD1. This CDR3 has 14 residues. After removal of 1 base from V and 7 bases from J, the junction contained 3 bases not matched to a gene. CDR1 is WNHNN, CDR2 SYGVQD, per germline (reference sequence). The CDR3 here is CASSEWGQGGEQYF. The CDR3 nucleotides are TGCGCCAGCAGTGAGTGGGGACAGGGGGGGGAGCAGTACTTC.

J is TRBJ2-7 and V is TRBV4-1; 7 bases match TRBD1. The CDR3 consists of 16 residues. Germline assignment: CDR1 MGHRA and CDR2 YSYEKL. The V segment lost 0 bases and the J segment 0 bases; nucleotides outside the gene matches: 5. CDR3 sequence (DNA): TGCGCCAGCAGCCAAGAGACAGGGACAGACTCCTACGAGCAGTACTTC. It encodes CASSQETGTDSYEQYF.

The chain combines TRBV5-1 with TRBJ2-5; D is unresolved. The length of the CDR3 is 13 residues. The ends were cut back, 0 bases at V and 6 bases at J, with 9 bases in the middle. Germline V gene data show CDR1 as SGHRS and CDR2 as YFSETQ. The CDR3 protein is CASSLESRQTQYF. In nucleotides, the CDR3 is TGCGCCAGCAGCTTGGAGAGTAGGCAGACCCAGTACTTC.

The genes are TRBV5-1 and TRBJ2-3, with 10 nucleotides matching TRBD2. Trimming removed 0 bases from V and 3 bases from J; junction bases left unmatched: 4. Germline CDR1 is SGHRS and CDR2 is YFSETQ. The CDR3 spans 16 residues. The chain's CDR3 is CASSLVSGGHTDTQYF. CDR3 bases: TGCGCCAGCAGCTTGGTTAGCGGGGGGCATACAGATACGCAGTATTTT.

This chain links TRBV10-3 with TRBJ1-2; 7 bases line up with TRBD1. V lost 11 bases and J lost 4; bases outside the gene matches: 13. The CDR3 spans 14 residues. Germline CDR1 ENHRY, CDR2 SYGVKD. CDR3 in amino acids: CAVQNRQGFYGYTF. The CDR3 region has the DNA TGTGCCGTGCAAAATAGACAGGGTTTCTATGGCTACACCTTC.

This chain connects TRBV6-1 to TRBJ2-5, with D perhaps TRBD1 (5 bases). Germline CDR1 is MNHNS and CDR2 is SASEGT. V shed 6 bases and J shed 0 bases, with 11 bases lying between them. This CDR3 has 14 residues. The CDR3: CASRIQEYQETQYF. In DNA form, the CDR3 reads TGTGCCAGCAGGATACAGGAGTACCAAGAGACCCAGTACTTC.

Of note for this clone: The junction and the germline gene differ at one end; a read error may be behind it. This chain uses TRBV27 with TRBJ2-5, with TRBD1 identical over 11 bases. The CDR3 runs to 18 residues. Germline V gene sequence: CDR1 MNHEY, CDR2 SMNVEV (reference sequence). As DNA, the CDR3 is TGTGCCAGCAGTTCCAAGATCGGGACAGGGGGGAACCAAGAGGCCCAGTACTTC. It encodes CASSSKIGTGGNQEAQYF.

The rearrangement links TRBV19 to TRBJ1-2; D unresolved. Germline-derived CDR1 and CDR2 are LNHDA and SQIVND (reference sequence). The CDR3 contains 13 residues. V dropped 6 bases and J dropped 2 bases, with 10 bases sitting between them. CDR3 in amino acids: CASSLAGNYGYTF. The CDR3 nucleotides are TGTGCCAGTAGCCTGGCGGGCAACTATGGCTACACCTTC.

The gene calls are TRBV4-1 and TRBJ2-1; 11 bases map to TRBD2. Germline V gives CDR1 MGHRA, CDR2 YSYEKL. This CDR3 spans 16 amino acids. With 4 bases clipped from V and 7 bases from J, the junction kept 9 bases outside the gene matches. DNA of the CDR3: TGCGCCAGCAGCCCCACCTTAGCGGGGGGGCGGAATGAGCAGTTCTTC. It is translated as CASSPTLAGGRNEQFF.